This record covers a single TCR beta chain. What it recognizes is unknown. PCR used 60 Vbeta primers and 13 Jbeta primers. This table comes from immunoSEQ multiplex PCR, and its TCRdb copy is limited to in-frame clones, with some not included. Here the sample spans fewer than 200,000 clones, 70% to 85% being singletons. The CDR3 has 14 residues. The V end was cut by 1 base, the J end by 1 base, with 7 bases between. Germline lookup yields CDR1 SEHNR and CDR2 FQNEAQ (reference sequence). These data come from a study of cytomegalovirus exposure and HLA in healthy donors. Study-wide findings and caveats: Immune exposure information available was restricted to CMV serostatus.

V gene TRBV7-9 combines with J gene TRBJ1-1, with D uncertain. Sequencing was carried out using PBMCs. This TCR was sampled from a human donor in good health. The CDR3 nucleotides are TGTGCCAGCAGCTTAGGTGGGAGGAACACTGAAGCTTTCTTT. Amino acid sequence: CASSLGGRNTEAFF.